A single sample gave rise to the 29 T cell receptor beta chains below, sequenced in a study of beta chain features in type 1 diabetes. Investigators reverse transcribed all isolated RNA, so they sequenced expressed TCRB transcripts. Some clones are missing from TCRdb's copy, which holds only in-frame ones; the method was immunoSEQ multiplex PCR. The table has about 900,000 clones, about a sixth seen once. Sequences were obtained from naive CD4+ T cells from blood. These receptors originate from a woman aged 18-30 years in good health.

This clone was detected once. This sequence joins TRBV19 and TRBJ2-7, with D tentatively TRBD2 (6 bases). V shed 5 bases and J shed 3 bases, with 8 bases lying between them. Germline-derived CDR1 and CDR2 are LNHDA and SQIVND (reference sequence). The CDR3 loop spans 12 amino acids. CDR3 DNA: TGTGCCAGTAGTGGGGACTTCTACGAGCAGTACTTC. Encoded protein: CASSGDFYEQYF.

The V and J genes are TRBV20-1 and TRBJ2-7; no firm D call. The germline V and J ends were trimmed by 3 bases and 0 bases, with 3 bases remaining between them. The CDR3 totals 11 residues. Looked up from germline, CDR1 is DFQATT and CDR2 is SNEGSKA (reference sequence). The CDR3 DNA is TGCAGTGCTAGTACCTCCTACGAGCAGTACTTC. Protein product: CSASTSYEQYF.

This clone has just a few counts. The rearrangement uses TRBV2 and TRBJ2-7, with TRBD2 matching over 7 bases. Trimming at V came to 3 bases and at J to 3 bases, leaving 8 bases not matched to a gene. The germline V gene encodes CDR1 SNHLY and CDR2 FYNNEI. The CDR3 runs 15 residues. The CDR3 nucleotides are TGTGCCAGCAGTGATAAAGGACTAGGGGACTACGAGCAGTACTTC. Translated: CASSDKGLGDYEQYF.

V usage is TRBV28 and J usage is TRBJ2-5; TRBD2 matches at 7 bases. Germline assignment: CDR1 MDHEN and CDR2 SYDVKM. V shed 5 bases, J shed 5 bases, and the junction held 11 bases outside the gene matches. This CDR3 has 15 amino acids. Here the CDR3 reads CASSPGRARGETQYF. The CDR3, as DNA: TGTGCCAGCAGTCCGGGTCGGGCGCGGGGGGAGACCCAGTACTTC.

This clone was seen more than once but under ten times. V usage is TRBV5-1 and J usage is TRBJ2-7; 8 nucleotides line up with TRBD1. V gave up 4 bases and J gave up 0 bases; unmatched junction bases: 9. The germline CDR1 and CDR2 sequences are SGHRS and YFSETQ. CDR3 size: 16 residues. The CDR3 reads CASSGLTGGISYEQYF. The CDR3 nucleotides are TGCGCCAGCAGCGGGTTAACAGGGGGTATCTCCTACGAGCAGTACTTC.

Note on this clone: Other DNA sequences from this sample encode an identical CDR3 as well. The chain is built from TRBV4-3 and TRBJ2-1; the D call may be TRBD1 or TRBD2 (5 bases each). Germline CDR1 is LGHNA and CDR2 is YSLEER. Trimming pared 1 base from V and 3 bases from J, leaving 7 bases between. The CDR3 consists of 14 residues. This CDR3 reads CASSQVGGYNEQFF. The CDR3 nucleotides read TGCGCCAGCAGCCAAGTTGGGGGCTACAATGAGCAGTTCTTC.

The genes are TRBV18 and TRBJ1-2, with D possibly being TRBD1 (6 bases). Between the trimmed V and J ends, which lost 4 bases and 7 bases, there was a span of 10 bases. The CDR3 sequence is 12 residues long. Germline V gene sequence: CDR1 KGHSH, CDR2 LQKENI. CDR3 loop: CASSQVTGGYTF. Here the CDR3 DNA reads TGTGCCAGCTCACAGGTGACAGGTGGCTACACCTTC.

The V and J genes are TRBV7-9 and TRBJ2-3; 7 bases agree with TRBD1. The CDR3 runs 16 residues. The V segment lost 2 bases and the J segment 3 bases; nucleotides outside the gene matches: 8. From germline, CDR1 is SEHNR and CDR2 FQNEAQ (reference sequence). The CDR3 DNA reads TGTGCCAGCAGCTTAAAGGGGGCAGGGTGGACAGATACGCAGTATTTT. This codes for CASSLKGAGWTDTQYF.

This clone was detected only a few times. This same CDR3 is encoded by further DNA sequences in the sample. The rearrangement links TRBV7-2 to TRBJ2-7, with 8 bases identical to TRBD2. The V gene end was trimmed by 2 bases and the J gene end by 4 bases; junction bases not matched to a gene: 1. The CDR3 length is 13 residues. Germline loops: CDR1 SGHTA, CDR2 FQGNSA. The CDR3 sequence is CASSLSGSYEQYF. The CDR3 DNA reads TGTGCCAGCAGCTTAAGCGGGAGTTACGAGCAGTACTTC.

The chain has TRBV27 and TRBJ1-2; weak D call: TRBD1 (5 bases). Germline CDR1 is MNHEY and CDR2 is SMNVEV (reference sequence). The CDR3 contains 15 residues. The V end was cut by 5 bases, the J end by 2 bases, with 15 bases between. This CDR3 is CASSETGRRNYGYTF. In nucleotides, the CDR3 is TGTGCCAGCAGTGAAACGGGACGGAGAAACTATGGCTACACCTTC.

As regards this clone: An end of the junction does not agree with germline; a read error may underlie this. CDR3 coding DNA: TGCGCCAGCAGCTTGGGCAGGATGTTCCCCCTGAACTTC. This gives the protein CASSLGRMFPLNF. This chain uses TRBV5-1 with TRBJ2-4, with D unclear. The CDR3 is 13 residues long. The germline CDR1 and CDR2 sequences are SGHRS and YFSETQ.

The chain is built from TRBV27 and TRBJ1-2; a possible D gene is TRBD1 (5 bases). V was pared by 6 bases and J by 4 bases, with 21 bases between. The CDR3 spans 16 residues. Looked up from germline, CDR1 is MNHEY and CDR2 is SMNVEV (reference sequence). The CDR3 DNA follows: TGTGCCAGCAGCCTACAAGGGGCGGCAGGCAGCTATGGCTACACCTTC. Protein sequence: CASSLQGAAGSYGYTF.

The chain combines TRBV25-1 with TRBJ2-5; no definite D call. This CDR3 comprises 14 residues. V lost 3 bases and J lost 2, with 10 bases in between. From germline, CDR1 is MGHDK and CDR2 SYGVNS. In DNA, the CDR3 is TGTGCCAGCAGTGACCTCCCCCCACAAGAGACCCAGTACTTC. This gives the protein CASSDLPPQETQYF.

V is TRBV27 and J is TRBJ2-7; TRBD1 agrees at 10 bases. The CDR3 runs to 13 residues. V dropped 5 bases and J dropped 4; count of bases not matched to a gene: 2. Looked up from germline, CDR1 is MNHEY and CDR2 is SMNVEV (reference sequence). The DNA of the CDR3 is TGTGCCAGCAGTGAGGACAGGGGGTACGAGCAGTACTTC. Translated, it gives CASSEDRGYEQYF.

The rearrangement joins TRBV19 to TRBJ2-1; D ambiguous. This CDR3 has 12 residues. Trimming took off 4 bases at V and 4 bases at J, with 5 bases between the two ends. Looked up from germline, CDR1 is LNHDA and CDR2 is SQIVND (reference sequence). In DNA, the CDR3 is TGTGCCAGTAGTACAGCTTACAATGAGCAGTTCTTC. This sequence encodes CASSTAYNEQFF.

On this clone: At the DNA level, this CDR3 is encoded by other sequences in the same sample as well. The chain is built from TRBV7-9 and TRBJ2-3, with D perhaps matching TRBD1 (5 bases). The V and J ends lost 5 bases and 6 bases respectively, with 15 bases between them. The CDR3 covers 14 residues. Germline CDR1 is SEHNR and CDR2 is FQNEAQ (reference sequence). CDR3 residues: CASSPMGPPDTQYF. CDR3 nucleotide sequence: TGTGCCAGCAGCCCCATGGGGCCCCCGGATACGCAGTATTTT.

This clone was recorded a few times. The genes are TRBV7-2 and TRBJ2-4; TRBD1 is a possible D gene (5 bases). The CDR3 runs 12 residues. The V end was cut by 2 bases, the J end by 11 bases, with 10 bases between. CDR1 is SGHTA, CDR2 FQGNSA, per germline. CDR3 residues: CASSLPQGVQYF. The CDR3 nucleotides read TGTGCCAGCAGCTTACCCCAAGGGGTTCAGTACTTC.

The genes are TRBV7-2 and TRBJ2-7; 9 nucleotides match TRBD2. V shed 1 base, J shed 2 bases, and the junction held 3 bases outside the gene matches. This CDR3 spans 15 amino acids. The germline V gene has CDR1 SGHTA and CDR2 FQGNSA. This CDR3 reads CASSLGAGGPYEQYF. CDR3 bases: TGTGCCAGCAGCTTAGGAGCGGGAGGCCCCTACGAGCAGTACTTC.

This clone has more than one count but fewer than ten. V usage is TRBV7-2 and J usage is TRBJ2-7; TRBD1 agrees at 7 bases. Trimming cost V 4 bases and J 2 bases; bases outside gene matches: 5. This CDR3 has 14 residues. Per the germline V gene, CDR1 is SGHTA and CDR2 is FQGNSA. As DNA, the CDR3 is TGTGCCAGCAGCTATGGACAGGCCACCTACGAGCAGTACTTC. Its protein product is CASSYGQATYEQYF.

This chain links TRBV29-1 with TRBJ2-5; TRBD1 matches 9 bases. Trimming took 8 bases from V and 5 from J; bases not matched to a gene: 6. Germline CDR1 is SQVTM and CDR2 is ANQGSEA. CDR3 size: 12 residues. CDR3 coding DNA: TGCAGCACACAGGGGGCCGAGGAGACCCAGTACTTC. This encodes CSTQGAEETQYF.

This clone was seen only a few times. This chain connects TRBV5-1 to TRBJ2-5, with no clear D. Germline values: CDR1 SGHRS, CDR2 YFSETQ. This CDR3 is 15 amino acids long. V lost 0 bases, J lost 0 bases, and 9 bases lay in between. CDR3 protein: CASSLAIGYQETQYF. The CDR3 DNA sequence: TGCGCCAGCAGCTTGGCCATAGGGTACCAAGAGACCCAGTACTTC. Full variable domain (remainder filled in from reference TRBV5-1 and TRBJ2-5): KAGVTQTPRYLIKTRGQQVTLSCSPISGHRSVSWYQQTPGQGLQFLFEYFSETQRNKGNFPGRFSGRQFSNSRSEMNVSTLELGDSALYLCASSLAIGYQETQYFGPGTRLLVL.

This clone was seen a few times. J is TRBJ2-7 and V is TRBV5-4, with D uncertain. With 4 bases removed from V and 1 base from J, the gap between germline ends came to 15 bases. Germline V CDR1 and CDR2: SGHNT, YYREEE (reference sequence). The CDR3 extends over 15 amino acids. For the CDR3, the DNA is TGTGCCAGCAGCCCGGCCCCGAACCTTTCCTACGAGCAGTACTTC. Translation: CASSPAPNLSYEQYF.

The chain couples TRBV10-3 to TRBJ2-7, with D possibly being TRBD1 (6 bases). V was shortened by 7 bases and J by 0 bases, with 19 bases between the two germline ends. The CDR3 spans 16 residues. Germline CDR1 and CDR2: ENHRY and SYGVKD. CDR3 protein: CAIKGSTGLRSYEQYF. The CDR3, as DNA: TGTGCCATCAAGGGGTCAACAGGGCTACGCTCCTACGAGCAGTACTTC.

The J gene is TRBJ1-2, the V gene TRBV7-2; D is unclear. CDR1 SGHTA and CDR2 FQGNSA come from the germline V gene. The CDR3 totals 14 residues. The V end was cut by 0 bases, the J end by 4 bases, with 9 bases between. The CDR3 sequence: CASSLAGPIYGYTF. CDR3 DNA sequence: TGTGCCAGCAGCTTAGCAGGGCCCATCTATGGCTACACCTTC.

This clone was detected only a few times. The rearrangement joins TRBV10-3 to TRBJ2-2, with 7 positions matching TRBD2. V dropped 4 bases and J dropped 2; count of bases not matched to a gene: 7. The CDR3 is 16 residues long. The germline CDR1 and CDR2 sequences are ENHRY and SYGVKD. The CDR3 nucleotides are TGTGCCATCAGTGCGGCCTCGGGACTAAACACCGGGGAGCTGTTTTTT. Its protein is CAISAASGLNTGELFF.

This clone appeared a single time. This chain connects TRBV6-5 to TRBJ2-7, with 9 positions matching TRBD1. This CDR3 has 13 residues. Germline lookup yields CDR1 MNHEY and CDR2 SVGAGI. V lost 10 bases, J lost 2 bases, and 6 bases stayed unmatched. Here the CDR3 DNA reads TGTGCCACCGCGGACAGGGGCACCTACGAGCAGTACTTC. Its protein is CATADRGTYEQYF.

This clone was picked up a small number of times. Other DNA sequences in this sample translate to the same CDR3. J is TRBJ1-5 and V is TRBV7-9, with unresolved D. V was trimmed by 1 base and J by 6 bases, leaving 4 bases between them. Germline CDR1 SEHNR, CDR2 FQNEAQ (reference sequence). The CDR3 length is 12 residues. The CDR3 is CASSLVGQPQHF. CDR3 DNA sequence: TGTGCCAGCAGCTTAGTCGGTCAGCCCCAGCATTTT.

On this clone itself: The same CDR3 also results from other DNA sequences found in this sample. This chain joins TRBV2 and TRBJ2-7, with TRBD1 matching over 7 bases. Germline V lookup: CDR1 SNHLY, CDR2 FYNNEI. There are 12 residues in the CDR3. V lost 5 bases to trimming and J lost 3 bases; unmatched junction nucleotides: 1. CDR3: CASSRDSYEQYF. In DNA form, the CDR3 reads TGTGCCAGCAGTCGGGACAGCTACGAGCAGTACTTC.

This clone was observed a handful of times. The CDR3 nucleotides read TGTGCCAGCAGCGGAACTAGCGGGAGTGACGAGCAGTACTTC. Amino acid sequence: CASSGTSGSDEQYF. The chain joins TRBV9 to TRBJ2-7; 11 nucleotides match TRBD2. Unmatched junction bases numbered 4, after V lost 3 bases and J lost 5 bases. CDR1 SGDLS and CDR2 YYNGEE come from the germline V gene. The CDR3 sequence is 14 residues long.